The clone carrying this T cell receptor (beta chain) was seen only a few times. Antigen unknown. The sample's time point: newly diagnosed GD, antithyroid drugs for less than 3 months. Isolated PBMC RNA provided the starting material for the TCR library. This specimen belongs to a study of regulatory T cells in long-lasting Graves disease. Study-level results: Whereas roughly 1,000 public clonotypes were shared by new patients, persistent patients shared more, at 2,500 to 3,000. Persistent disease showed a preference for TRBV28, TRBJ1-2 and TRBJ2-5.

Arm-PCR of CDR3 regions with iRepertoire HTBI primers generated TCR beta libraries. TCRdb called the multiplex PCR reads again in MiXCR, with one record for every CDR3 protein. This table has roughly 520,000 distinct CDR3 sequences, 12% appearing once. The CDR3 contains 15 residues. The V gene's germline CDR1 is LNHDA and CDR2 SQIVND (reference sequence). Trimming shortened V by 0 bases and J by 4 bases, and 12 bases separated the two germline ends. The same specimen was also included in a second study, on T cells in Graves' hyperthyroidism and ophthalmopathy. From that report: Among thyroid clonotypes expanded above 0.001, most also appeared in blood.

The sequence was collected from a woman aged 30 to 39 with Graves disease. The chain uses TRBV19 and TRBJ1-2, with D unresolved. The input for sequencing was peripheral blood mononuclear cells (PBMCs), taken at new diagnosis, from a patient treated with antithyroid drugs. The CDR3 loop is CASSIDLHTVYGYTF. The CDR3 nucleotides read TGTGCCAGTAGTATAGATCTTCACACGGTCTATGGCTACACCTTC.